The 30 T cell receptor beta chains below come from one sample, sequenced in a study of cytomegalovirus exposure and HLA in healthy donors. Use of 60 Vbeta and 13 Jbeta primers characterized the PCR. Measured with immunoSEQ multiplex PCR; TCRdb has only the in-frame clones, and not every one. The sample totals roughly 150,000 clones. Sequencing was performed on PBMCs. The receptors were sampled from a woman between 45 and 65 years old in good health and CMV-seronegative.

The V gene is TRBV2, the J gene TRBJ2-7; D is perhaps TRBD1 (6 bases). V dropped 3 bases and J dropped 6 bases, with 9 bases sitting between them. CDR1 and CDR2 (germline): SNHLY, FYNNEI. The CDR3 extends over 12 amino acids. Here the CDR3 reads CASSETGREQYF. DNA for the CDR3: TGTGCCAGCAGTGAGACAGGACGCGAGCAGTACTTC.

The V and J genes are TRBV9 and TRBJ2-2, with 10 bases matching TRBD2. The CDR3 sequence is 16 residues long. J gave up 6 bases and V 0 bases, and 5 bases lay outside the gene matches. Per the germline V gene, CDR1 is SGDLS and CDR2 is YYNGEE. The CDR3 nucleotides are TGTGCCAGCAGCGTAGCTGAAAGCGGGAGGGCCGGGGAGCTGTTTTTT. Translated, it gives CASSVAESGRAGELFF.

The rearrangement joins TRBV7-3 to TRBJ1-2; tentative D call: TRBD1 (6 bases). Per germline, CDR1 SGHTA and CDR2 FQGTGA. The V end was cut by 5 bases, the J end by 4 bases, with 17 bases between. This CDR3 is 15 amino acids long. The CDR3 is CASSPIGGLGYGYTF. The CDR3 nucleotides read TGTGCCAGCAGCCCGATCGGGGGGCTAGGCTATGGCTACACCTTC.

V usage is TRBV5-1 and J usage is TRBJ2-3, with TRBD1 matching over 8 bases. Germline values: CDR1 SGHRS, CDR2 YFSETQ. V lost 0 bases and J lost 3; bases outside the gene matches: 6. This CDR3 has 16 residues. The CDR3 reads CASSLDPGGVTDTQYF. The CDR3 region has the DNA TGCGCCAGCAGCTTGGATCCAGGGGGCGTAACAGATACGCAGTATTTT.

The chain is built from TRBV7-9 and TRBJ1-1; TRBD1 matches 7 bases. The V gene end was trimmed by 6 bases and the J gene end by 1 base; junction bases not matched to a gene: 8. The CDR3 extends over 15 amino acids. The V gene's germline CDR1 is SEHNR and CDR2 FQNEAQ (reference sequence). The CDR3: CASRILRQGNTEAFF. DNA for the CDR3: TGTGCCAGCAGAATTCTAAGACAGGGGAACACTGAAGCTTTCTTT.

The V call is TRBV7-2, the J call TRBJ1-2; 7 bases line up with TRBD1. The J segment lost 4 bases and the V segment lost 3 bases, leaving 8 bases of the junction unmatched. This CDR3 contains 15 residues. Germline V lookup: CDR1 SGHTA, CDR2 FQGNSA. CDR3 protein: CASSFGGGSVYGYTF. For the CDR3, the DNA is TGTGCCAGCAGCTTTGGAGGGGGCTCTGTCTATGGCTACACCTTC. The full variable domain, in which reference TRBV7-2 and TRBJ1-2 provide the parts outside the CDR3, is GAGVSQSPSNKVTEKGKDVELRCDPISGHTALYWYRQSLGQGLEFLIYFQGNSAPDKSGLPSDRFSAERTGGSVSTLTIQRTQQEDSAVYLCASSFGGGSVYGYTFGSGTRLTVV.

V is TRBV6-5 and J is TRBJ2-7; TRBD2 might be the D (6 bases). Trimming took off 6 bases at V and 6 bases at J, with 18 bases between the two ends. Germline lookup yields CDR1 MNHEY and CDR2 SVGAGI. The CDR3 has 14 amino acids. CDR3 sequence reads: CASSLTPWRGEQYF. CDR3 DNA: TGTGCCAGCAGCCTCACCCCGTGGCGGGGCGAGCAGTACTTC.

V gene TRBV7-9 combines with J gene TRBJ1-2; 7 bases match TRBD1. Germline CDR1 SEHNR, CDR2 FQNEAQ (reference sequence). V lost 3 bases, J lost 2 bases, and 9 bases stayed unmatched. The CDR3 consists of 16 residues. The CDR3: CASSLGQTPFNYGYTF. CDR3 DNA: TGTGCCAGCAGCTTGGGACAGACCCCGTTCAACTATGGCTACACCTTC.

The chain is built from TRBV5-5 and TRBJ1-3, with 8 bases identical to TRBD1. Germline values: CDR1 SGHKS, CDR2 YYEKEE (reference sequence). Trimming cost V 1 base and J 4 bases; bases outside gene matches: 7. This CDR3 is 16 amino acids long. The chain's CDR3 is CASSLPVTGVGNTIYF. The CDR3, as DNA: TGTGCCAGCAGCTTGCCCGTGACAGGGGTCGGAAACACCATATATTTT. Full variable domain (remainder filled in from reference TRBV5-5 and TRBJ1-3): DAGVTQSPTHLIKTRGQQVTLRCSPISGHKSVSWYQQVLGQGPQFIFQYYEKEERGRGNFPDRFSARQFPNYSSELNVNALLLGDSALYLCASSLPVTGVGNTIYFGEGSWLTVV.

The chain recombines TRBV7-2 with TRBJ2-5, with TRBD1 identical over 8 bases. The CDR3 length is 15 residues. Trimming cost V 5 bases and J 5 bases; bases outside gene matches: 10. Germline V lookup: CDR1 SGHTA, CDR2 FQGNSA. The CDR3: CASSARTGYVETQYF. DNA for the CDR3: TGTGCCAGCAGCGCTCGGACAGGGTACGTGGAGACCCAGTACTTC.

CDR3 amino acids: CASNRVNEQFF. CDR3 in DNA: TGTGCCAGCAACAGGGTAAATGAGCAGTTCTTC. This chain links TRBV28 with TRBJ2-1; tentative D call: TRBD1 (6 bases). Trimming took 7 bases from V and 7 from J, leaving 8 bases between them. The CDR3 length is 11 residues. Per the germline V gene, CDR1 is MDHEN and CDR2 is SYDVKM.

On this clone: Other nucleotide sequences in the sample specify the same CDR3. The J gene is TRBJ1-2, the V gene TRBV4-1; TRBD1 is a possible D gene (6 bases). Trimming cost V 4 bases and J 4 bases, with 10 bases left between them. CDR1 is MGHRA, CDR2 YSYEKL, per germline. The length of the CDR3 is 13 residues. The CDR3 region is CASSLDRSYGYTF. DNA for the CDR3: TGCGCCAGCAGCCTGGACAGAAGCTATGGCTACACCTTC.

The chain carries TRBV5-1 and TRBJ2-1, with TRBD2 matching over 11 bases. The germline gives CDR1 SGHRS, CDR2 YFSETQ. V lost 0 bases, J lost 6 bases, and 8 bases stayed unmatched. CDR3 length: 17 residues. This chain's CDR3 is CASSLVVAGGTPNEQFF. In DNA form, the CDR3 reads TGCGCCAGCAGCTTGGTCGTAGCGGGGGGGACCCCCAATGAGCAGTTCTTC.

This chain joins TRBV11-3 and TRBJ1-2, with D perhaps TRBD1 (5 bases). Germline V gives CDR1 SGHNT, CDR2 YENEEA. This CDR3 contains 14 residues. The V end lost 5 bases, the J end lost 0 bases, and 10 bases lay between the germline ends. CDR3 DNA sequence: TGTGCCAGCAGCGCCCCAGGGCCTAACTATGGCTACACCTTC. It is translated as CASSAPGPNYGYTF.

The chain couples TRBV5-1 to TRBJ1-1, with D uncertain. Trimming cost V 0 bases and J 2 bases, with 14 bases left between them. The CDR3 extends over 16 amino acids. The germline V gene encodes CDR1 SGHRS and CDR2 YFSETQ. CDR3 DNA: TGCGCCAGCAGCTTGGATGGGAGACAAGCCAACACTGAAGCTTTCTTT. Translated, it gives CASSLDGRQANTEAFF.

The rearrangement links TRBV29-1 to TRBJ2-1; perhaps TRBD1 as D (5 bases). CDR3 length equals 14 residues. V lost 7 bases to trimming and J lost 7 bases, with 20 bases between them. Germline CDR1 reads SQVTM; CDR2 reads ANQGSEA. This CDR3 reads CSASLLGGHNEQFF. As DNA, the CDR3 is TGCAGCGCCTCCCTTTTAGGCGGACATAATGAGCAGTTCTTC.

The rearrangement joins TRBV18 to TRBJ2-5; unclear D gene. This CDR3 has 13 residues. Trimming cost V 5 bases and J 0 bases, with 7 bases left between them. CDR1 is KGHSH and CDR2 is LQKENI in the germline V gene. CDR3 loop: CASSSQYQETQYF. CDR3 nucleotide sequence: TGTGCCAGCTCATCTCAGTACCAAGAGACCCAGTACTTC.

This chain connects TRBV27 to TRBJ2-7; weak D call: TRBD1 (6 bases). Trimming took 6 bases from V and 2 from J, leaving 17 bases between them. The CDR3 has 15 amino acids. The germline V gene has CDR1 MNHEY and CDR2 SMNVEV (reference sequence). The CDR3 DNA sequence: TGTGCCAGCAGCTACCTTACAGGGCAAGCCTACGAGCAGTACTTC. Amino acids: CASSYLTGQAYEQYF.

This rearrangement joins TRBV19 to TRBJ2-3; TRBD1 matches at 11 bases. V shed 8 bases, J shed 4 bases, and the junction held 8 bases outside the gene matches. Germline V CDR1 and CDR2: LNHDA, SQIVND (reference sequence). This CDR3 has 15 residues. As DNA, the CDR3 is TGTGCCAGTGGGTGGGACAGGGGGACCCCAGATACGCAGTATTTT. It translates to CASGWDRGTPDTQYF. The entire variable domain, with the rest obtained from reference TRBV19 and TRBJ2-3, is as follows: DGGITQSPKYLFRKEGQNVTLSCEQNLNHDAMYWYRQDPGQGLRLIYYSQIVNDFQKGDIAEGYSVSREKKESFPLTVTSAQKNPTAFYLCASGWDRGTPDTQYFGPGTRLTVL.

This chain uses TRBV5-6 with TRBJ2-3; maybe TRBD1 (6 bases). The CDR3 spans 13 residues. V lost 6 bases to trimming and J lost 2 bases, with 10 bases between them. Looked up from germline, CDR1 is SGHDT and CDR2 is YYEEEE. CDR3 sequence reads: CASTPGATDTQYF. The DNA for the CDR3 is TGTGCCAGCACCCCAGGGGCCACAGATACGCAGTATTTT.

V gene TRBV5-1 combines with J gene TRBJ1-2, with D perhaps matching TRBD1 (5 bases). This CDR3 comprises 14 residues. CDR1 is SGHRS and CDR2 is YFSETQ in the germline V gene. V was trimmed by 0 bases and J by 1 base, leaving 7 bases between them. The CDR3 region has the DNA TGCGCCAGCAGCTTGGAGGGGCGTAACTATGGCTACACCTTC. This sequence encodes CASSLEGRNYGYTF.

The chain joins TRBV6-6 to TRBJ1-2; D may be TRBD1 (6 bases). The germline V gene has CDR1 MNHNY and CDR2 SVGAGI (reference sequence). The length of the CDR3 is 14 residues. V was cut by 2 bases and J by 5 bases, with 12 bases left in between. CDR3 nucleotide sequence: TGTGCCAGCAGTTACCCCGGGACACCTTATGGCTACACCTTC. Translation gives CASSYPGTPYGYTF.

The J gene is TRBJ2-2, the V gene TRBV6-1; a possible D gene is TRBD2 (5 bases). Per the germline V gene, CDR1 is MNHNS and CDR2 is SASEGT. V dropped 2 bases and J dropped 4 bases, with 14 bases sitting between them. The CDR3 spans 16 residues. The CDR3 loop reads CASSETLGEGTGELFF. The CDR3 nucleotides read TGTGCCAGCAGTGAAACTCTCGGGGAAGGCACCGGGGAGCTGTTTTTT.

The chain carries TRBV11-3 and TRBJ2-3; perhaps TRBD2 as D (6 bases). Trimming stripped 1 base from V and 2 bases from J, with 13 bases between. CDR1 and CDR2 from the germline V gene are SGHNT and YENEEA. The CDR3 contains 16 residues. The CDR3 protein is CASSLGVSGLTDTQYF. The CDR3 DNA reads TGTGCCAGCAGCTTAGGGGTTAGCGGCCTCACAGATACGCAGTATTTT. Combining the CDR3 with reference TRBV11-3 and TRBJ2-3 gives the whole variable domain EAGVVQSPRYKIIEKKQPVAFWCNPISGHNTLYWYLQNLGQGPELLIRYENEEAVDDSQLPKDRFSAERLKGVDSTLKIQPAELGDSAVYLCASSLGVSGLTDTQYFGPGTRLTVL.

This sequence joins TRBV25-1 and TRBJ1-2; 7 bases are a match to TRBD1. CDR3 length: 16 residues. From germline, CDR1 is MGHDK and CDR2 SYGVNS. V lost 6 bases, J lost 4 bases, and 14 bases stayed unmatched. CDR3 loop: CASSYPGRGRSYGYTF. CDR3 in DNA: TGTGCCAGCAGCTACCCGGGAAGGGGGCGTTCCTATGGCTACACCTTC.

This rearrangement joins TRBV6-1 to TRBJ1-2; tentative D call: TRBD1 (5 bases). V lost 2 bases to trimming and J lost 2 bases, with 9 bases between them. This CDR3 contains 14 residues. CDR1 MNHNS and CDR2 SASEGT come from the germline V gene. The chain's CDR3 is CASSESPGNYGYTF. Written as DNA, the CDR3 is TGTGCCAGCAGTGAAAGTCCAGGGAACTATGGCTACACCTTC.

The rearrangement links TRBV5-1 to TRBJ2-7, with D perhaps matching TRBD1 (5 bases). Per the germline V gene, CDR1 is SGHRS and CDR2 is YFSETQ. Trimming removed 2 bases at V and 2 bases at J, with 8 bases between. The CDR3 is 13 amino acids. In nucleotides, the CDR3 is TGCGCCAGCAGCTTCGACAGTCCCTACGAGCAGTACTTC. Its translation: CASSFDSPYEQYF.

The rearrangement uses TRBV6-5 and TRBJ2-7; TRBD2 matches 7 bases. This CDR3 has 14 residues. CDR1 MNHEY and CDR2 SVGAGI come from the germline V gene. J lost 3 bases, V lost 0 bases, and 2 bases had no gene match. In DNA form, the CDR3 reads TGTGCCAGCAGTTACTCGCGGGGGTTCTACGAGCAGTACTTC. Translation: CASSYSRGFYEQYF.

The chain has TRBV7-9 and TRBJ1-2, with D maybe TRBD1 (5 bases). Looked up from germline, CDR1 is SEHNR and CDR2 is FQNEAQ (reference sequence). The CDR3 runs 13 residues. The V end was cut by 2 bases, the J end by 4 bases, with 8 bases between. The CDR3 coding sequence is TGTGCCAGCAGCTTAAGGCAGGGCTATGGCTACACCTTC. It codes for CASSLRQGYGYTF.

The chain joins TRBV18 to TRBJ2-5; D perhaps matches TRBD1 (6 bases). TRBJ2-7 explains the end of the DNA better; the J call may be wrong. Germline V gene data show CDR1 as KGHSH and CDR2 as LQKENI. CDR3 length equals 14 residues. The CDR3 spells CASSPGTGSYEQYF. The CDR3 region has the DNA TGTGCCAGCTCACCAGGCACAGGGAGCTACGAGCAGTACTTC.